The following is a TCR beta chain sequence with its context. There is no known antigen for this receptor. The sample belongs to a study of cytomegalovirus exposure and HLA in healthy donors (dated by TCRdb to about 2017). Concerning the study at large: According to an earlier analysis of around 600 of the donors, 150 million to 200 million T cells yielded 90 million to 130 million unique TCR beta sequences and about 300 Gb of sequence data. An early release covering roughly 600 HLA-typed donors comprised approximately 300 gigabases of sequencing data and around 80 million unique TCR sequences. Among the approximately 420 genotyped donors, approximately 77% belonged to the genetic ancestry cluster associated with self-reported Caucasian donors. The study aimed to test whether signatures of past pathogen exposure could be identified by cataloging public T cell receptors. The study profiled the T cell repertoires of hundreds of subjects by immunosequencing and related them to cytomegalovirus serostatus. A separate validation cohort of roughly 120 different subjects was used in addition to the 666-subject first cohort. To predict cytomegalovirus infection status, the study brought together high-throughput TCR immunosequencing, statistical association of individual TCRs with disease status, and machine learning. A later analysis re-examined previously published TCR beta repertoires from hundreds of donors and added high-resolution HLA genotyping to investigate patterns of TCR occurrence. In the later analysis, no new phenotypic data were used to find candidate immune exposures; instead, reliance was placed on TCR beta sequences and their occurrence across donors. In an earlier analysis of 550 to 700 of the donors, high-throughput TCR beta sequencing was used to judge whether each TCR beta V gene segment behaved as functional or pseudogenic. Donor age, sex, ethnicity and CMV serostatus were compiled together with the repertoire data. In a later genetic analysis, genome-wide SNP genotypes for about 60% of the 666 donors were used, and that subset was treated as a discovery cohort. All discovery cohort repertoires had been generated using a single sequencing platform. Class I and class II HLA loci were covered by the typing at four-digit resolution. Typing coverage differed by locus: A, B, C, DRB1 and DQB1 were typed in roughly 620-630 donors, DQA1 in roughly 510, DPA1 in some 570, and DPB1 in 472. A handful of DR-DQ haplotypes were handled as single units for association and clustering because linkage in the cohort was strong. Across some 400 genotyped donors of the cohort, an average of approximately 240,000 unique TCR beta nucleotide sequences per donor were sequenced, and roughly 17% of those sequences were non-productive.

The cohort comprised some 680 healthy bone marrow donors. At the time of sampling, all cohort members were nominally healthy, though unrecorded immune exposures were likely present. The donor was CMV seropositive and was included in the group of 250 to 300 seropositive cohort members. A peripheral blood sample was provided by each donor, and peripheral blood mononuclear cells were used for TCR beta sequencing. The Qiagen DNeasy Blood Extraction Kit was used to extract genomic DNA from the blood cell samples. Taken from cysteine to phenylalanine, the CDR3 has 15 residues. Just CDR3 DNA is preserved here, 45 bases in frame from base 1. CDR1 and CDR2 are drawn from the germline V gene: SGHVS, FQNEAQ. Here V drops 5 bases and J drops 6 bases, and the junction holds 8 bases not matched to any gene. The study at large found these results: For the cohort, immune exposure information was limited to CMV serostatus. Because some donors lacked HLA typing at each locus, the association tests relied only on the typed subset. In an earlier analysis of fewer than 700 of the donors, most TCR beta V segments appeared in productive rearrangements about 87% or about 30% of the time, broadly matching IMGT annotations. A later analysis reported that several top co-occurrence clusters appeared linked to parvovirus B19, influenza, CMV and Epstein-Barr virus. Specific HLA alleles were associated with 15,000 to 20,000 TCR beta sequences at a false discovery rate of 0.05 in a later analysis. Most TCR sequences were observed very rarely across donors, whereas some public TCRs were present in many individuals. A total of about 180 TCR beta chains were listed by the study as associated with cytomegalovirus. A later genetic analysis associated a missense DCLRE1C variant with V-gene and J-gene trimming of TCR beta chains, and an independent cohort replicated the association. According to the authors, the approach could potentially be generalized to other disease states and immunological phenotypes. The 87-base-pair reads could not distinguish some IMGT-functional V segments, including TRBV6-2 and TRBV6-3, so those segments were excluded. Compared with the approximately 700-donor mean, donors in an Asian-associated ancestry cluster had fewer N-insertions in productive TCRs, according to a later genetic analysis. Seventeen rarely observed V segments, including chromosome 9 orphons, were excluded from the earlier analysis of some 590 of the donors because counts were too low. When HLA alleles, especially DR and DQ, strongly co-occurred, attributing TCR associations to individual alleles was difficult. In vitro tests confirmed that three of the cytomegalovirus-associated TCR beta chains recognize cytomegalovirus antigens. This cohort had only TCR beta chains sequenced, and the lack of alpha or paired-chain data limited which features could be detected. In a later analysis, HLA-associated TCR beta chains were found to be more clonally expanded and to have lower generation probabilities than equally common non-associated chains. According to a later analysis, TCR association rates differed among HLA loci, with DRB1 alleles showing the most associated TCRs and HLA-C alleles showing the fewest. The classifier was reported to diagnose cytomegalovirus status with high specificity and sensitivity in both the original and validation cohorts. The sequencing pipeline was judged likely to have produced a cluster of highly shared sequence variants as a technical artifact. A further reported finding was that TCR beta sequences accurately predicted the HLA-A and HLA-B alleles for most subjects in the first cohort. Correlated functional status among segregating V segments might be attributable to linkage disequilibrium, but an unknown experimental factor could not be ruled out. Most CMV-associated TCR beta chains appeared to be HLA-restricted in a later analysis, and the HLA associations seemed to be driven largely by CMV exposure. Presence/absence analyses assumed roughly uniform sequencing depth across donors, an assumption that may not hold.

The library relied on the immunoSEQ multiplex PCR assay. For the multiplex PCR, a mixture combining 60 forward primers for TCR Vbeta segments and 13 reverse primers for TCR Jbeta segments was used. The CDR3 region of rearranged TCR beta genes was amplified from genomic DNA by a multiplex PCR assay. On the Illumina HiSeq System, the amplified TCR beta libraries were sequenced as 87-base-pair reads. Processing in the source paper ran as follows. A later analysis counted approximately 76 million unique TCR beta chains across the 550 to 800 repertoires, and roughly 11 million of these chains were shared by at least two donors. To remove PCR and sequencing errors, raw reads were error-corrected and collapsed into unique sequences using a nearest-neighbor algorithm that merged closely related sequences. V, D and J gene segments were assigned by aligning CDR3 sequences to IMGT reference sequences. Each retained sequence needed at least a six-nucleotide match to both a V gene segment and a J gene segment. A rearrangement was called productive if the CDR3 had no stop codons and remained in frame with V and J, and every other rearrangement was called non-productive. Following IMGT convention, CDR3 was defined as the stretch from the second conserved V-encoded cysteine to the conserved J-encoded phenylalanine. The earlier analysis of 550 to 650 of the donors excluded any sequence lacking an unambiguous match to a single V gene segment. An earlier analysis of a few hundred of the donors classified V segments as functional when productive rearrangements were above 56.7% and as segregating when the standard deviation between donors was above 5%. A statistical classification framework was developed to diagnose cytomegalovirus status using the catalog of TCR beta chain sequences. V and J gene assignment, in a later analysis, came from comparing TCR nucleotide sequences with IMGT/GENE-DB human TR gene sequences. The TCRdist pipeline was used in a later analysis to assign CDR3 sequences and most-parsimonious VDJ recombination scenarios. In a later analysis, each TCR beta chain was defined by its CDR3 amino acid sequence together with its V-gene family, and reads without a unique V-gene family were excluded. A later analysis removed roughly 590 highly shared, low-generation-probability nucleotide sequences to deal with suspected cross-contamination and a sequencing artifact. In a later analysis, a clonal expansion index was calculated for each public chain from normalized within-repertoire ranks of inferred template counts. Generation probabilities in a later analysis came from a VDJ recombination model fitted to out-of-frame rearrangements, and those results were checked against IGoR. Hypergeometric tests were used in a later analysis to score TCR-TCR, TCR-HLA and TCR-CMV co-occurrence, with a repertoire-size bias correction applied to the TCR pairs. False discovery rates were estimated in a later analysis by permuting HLA or CMV assignments 20 times. In a later analysis, co-occurring TCRs were grouped using DBSCAN, and TCRdist sequence similarity was added for clustering within HLA-allele-positive subsets. For co-occurrence clustering, repertoires with fewer than 30,000 or more than 120,000 public chains were excluded, along with 4 to 6 repertoires with anomalous nucleotide sharing. Held by TCRdb, this immuneACCESS table contains in-frame sequences only and omits some clones. Under half of the omission traces to an unresolved V gene where checked; the cause of the rest is unknown. That table supplies the V and J calls and clone size; D and trimming were determined from the DNA. The table held for this sample gives about 87,000 clones. Of the sample, less than 20% falls within the top ten clones.

The specimen was PBMCs. This TCR derives from a man in his forties or fifties in good health and CMV-seropositive. The chain couples TRBV7-8 to TRBJ2-1, and 9 junction bases match TRBD2. The DNA sequence is given as TGTGCCAGCAGCGGTGGCGGGAGGGCCCGCAATGAGCAGTTCTTC. It is translated as CASSGGGRARNEQFF.